The clone carrying this TCR beta chain was observed once. This sample is part of a study of blood T cell repertoires in COVID-19. Study-wide background: Spain, Italy and the United States supplied samples that represented acute and convalescent COVID-19. Sources were T cells, B-cell-depleted T cells, or PBMCs; the material itself was cDNA or gDNA.

One Seattle source followed patients from active infection through their disease course. How the authors handled the data: Reference gene primer amplification gave estimated nucleated cell counts. Sequencing used immunoSEQ multiplex PCR; TCRdb keeps in-frame clones, though not all of them. That table supplies the V and J calls and clone size; D and trimming were determined from the DNA. The data hold about 120,000 clones, with around 90% observed a single time. The origin of this receptor is a woman in her fifties or sixties with COVID-19, enrolled during active disease. The sequenced material came from peripheral blood.

The DNA of the CDR3 is TGTGCCAGCAGCCATTACAGGCGCTCTGGAAACACCATATATTTT. Protein product: CASSHYRRSGNTIYF. The chain uses TRBV6-5 and TRBJ1-3; D is perhaps TRBD1 (5 bases). Deletions cut 6 bases from V and 0 bases from J, with 12 bases between. The CDR3 totals 15 residues. Germline V gene data show CDR1 as MNHEY and CDR2 as SVGAGI.